This paragraph reports one T cell receptor beta chain. Its antigen is not known. The investigators reverse transcribed all of the isolated RNA, so they sequenced expressed TCRB transcripts. Clones were read by immunoSEQ multiplex PCR, and TCRdb kept only the in-frame ones, dropping some. The data contain around 300,000 clones, approximately 8.1% of them singletons. The CDR3 runs 16 residues. Every participating donor gave one draw, a heparinised blood sample averaging approximately 110 mL. The data were taken from a study of beta chain features in type 1 diabetes. The study's findings and limits: VDJ junctions in type 1 diabetes patients carried more deletions and fewer insertions.

Sequenced input: central memory CD4+ T cells from blood. V and J are TRBV21-1 and TRBJ1-5. TRBV21-1 is listed as a pseudogene. The clonotype comes from a young woman in good health. The CDR3 sequence: CASSKEPGLGNQPQHF. CDR3 nucleotides: TGTGCCAGCAGCAAAGAACCGGGGTTGGGCAATCAGCCCCAGCATTTT.